This paragraph covers one T cell receptor (beta chain) sequence. This clonotype has only a few counts. The target of this receptor is not known. One base away there is no much larger clone; base qualities are not given. The sample comes from a study of response to subunit inactivated influenza vaccine (dated by TCRdb to the late 2010s). About the investigation overall: Deep quantitative profiling of the T cell receptor repertoire was used in the study to follow responses to a trivalent subunit inactivated influenza vaccine. Overall study outcomes, separate from this receptor: According to the authors, only a limited number of new T cells may be recruited by each seasonal influenza vaccination.

The receptor library was made with RT-PCR. Sequencing used an Illumina HiSeq 2500. The public reads were reprocessed in TCRdb via fastp at Q25 and MiXCR, keeping in-frame beta chains. Every entry covers one CDR3 protein and lists the most common genes and DNA from its rows. In this sample the table shows more than 500,000 distinct CDR3 sequences, approximately 10% of which occur a single time. The ten largest clones capture 9.5% to 11% of the sample. Measured from the cysteine to the phenylalanine, the CDR3 is 12 residues long. Left in the record is the CDR3 DNA by itself, 36 bases read in frame from the first base. CDR1 and CDR2, looked up from the germline V gene, are MNHEY and SVGEGT. Cut back by 2 bases and 3 bases, the V and J ends lie 5 bases apart. This sample also belongs to another study, concerning T cells expressing NK-cell markers. According to the second study: TCR beta cDNA libraries were made by 5'RACE template switching that added a universal primer site and unique molecular identifiers. Three sorted T-cell subsets (CD3+CD56+NKG2C+, CD3+CD56+NKG2C- and CD3+CD56-NKG2C+) from 8 or 9 donors had their TCR beta-chain repertoires profiled. Among the eight sequenced donors, seven were HCMV-seropositive and one was HCMV-seronegative. To restrict sorting to alphabetaTCR-expressing T cells, an anti-gammadeltaTCR antibody was added in several experiments. In more than five donors, the dominant CD3+CD56+NKG2C+ clonotypes ranked among the top 10 CD8+ clonotypes, making up about 1.0-7.0% of CD8+ T cells. Those dominant clonotypes were again the most abundant among CD3+CD56-NKG2C+ cells in several donors, at about 28.3-65%. Whether the expanded NKG2C-expressing T cell clones were specific for HCMV antigens remained unclear. Randomly selected healthy volunteers, three men and five women, were used as the eight sequenced donors. To determine HCMV serostatus, a commercial ELISA kit was used to detect HCMV-specific IgG in serum. Ficoll density gradient centrifugation was used to isolate peripheral blood mononuclear cells from blood. For roughly 6 donors, bulk peripheral blood T-cell repertoires were also sequenced from unsorted PBMC. cDNA synthesis was primed from the TCR beta constant segment and was followed by two successive PCR amplification steps. Libraries were sequenced as 2 x 150 bp reads on Illumina HiSeq 2000/2500, MiSeq or NextSeq. MIGEC was used to demultiplex reads and group the reads by UMI, and MiTCR was used to assemble and quantify clonotypes. Only TCR cDNA sequences supported by at least two reads were kept to exclude erroneous sequences. The tcR package was used for downstream repertoire analysis, with clonotypes matched between fractions based on CDR3 nucleotide sequence plus V segment. VDJmatch was used to annotate antigen specificity against VDJdb, with one amino acid substitution in CDR3 permitted.

The rearranged chain carries TRBV6-2 or TRBV6-3 and TRBJ2-7; too little of a D gene remains to name it. The sample in question was PBMCs from blood, obtained on the day of vaccination. The clonotype originates from a man aged 45 to 65 who received an inactivated influenza vaccine. Donor details come from another sample of the same person, matched by shared clones. The DNA is as follows: TGTGCCAGCAGTTACCAGAGCTACGAGCAGTACTTC. Its coded protein is CASSYQSYEQYF.